Given below is one T cell receptor beta chain in context. The antigen is unknown. V dropped 8 bases and J dropped 6 bases, with 13 bases sitting between them. Looked up from germline, CDR1 is MGHDK and CDR2 is SYGVNS. CDR3 length equals 13 residues. This sample was included in a study of T-cell reconstitution after alpha-beta-depleted transplantation in children. Preparing the TCRbeta library involved the use of unique molecular identifiers. Using its own MiXCR run on the PCR reads, TCRdb lists one record per CDR3 protein. Of 700,000 to 850,000 distinct CDR3 sequences listed, roughly 15% are singletons. Study results and caveats: At day 60, the high TCRbeta diversity found in some patients originated from recipient T cells and thymic progenitors that had survived.

The source of this sequence is a male patient between 10 and 17 years old who had a stem cell transplant for acute lymphoblastic leukemia, so the T cells may come from the graft donor. The source material was PBMCs, mostly from graft donor cells, sampled 360 days after TCRalphabeta/CD19-depleted stem cell transplant. The gene calls are TRBV25-1 and TRBJ2-2; possible D gene TRBD1, 6 bases. Here the CDR3 DNA reads TGTGCCAGCCGCGGAACAGGGCCCGGGGAGCTGTTTTTT. Protein product: CASRGTGPGELFF.